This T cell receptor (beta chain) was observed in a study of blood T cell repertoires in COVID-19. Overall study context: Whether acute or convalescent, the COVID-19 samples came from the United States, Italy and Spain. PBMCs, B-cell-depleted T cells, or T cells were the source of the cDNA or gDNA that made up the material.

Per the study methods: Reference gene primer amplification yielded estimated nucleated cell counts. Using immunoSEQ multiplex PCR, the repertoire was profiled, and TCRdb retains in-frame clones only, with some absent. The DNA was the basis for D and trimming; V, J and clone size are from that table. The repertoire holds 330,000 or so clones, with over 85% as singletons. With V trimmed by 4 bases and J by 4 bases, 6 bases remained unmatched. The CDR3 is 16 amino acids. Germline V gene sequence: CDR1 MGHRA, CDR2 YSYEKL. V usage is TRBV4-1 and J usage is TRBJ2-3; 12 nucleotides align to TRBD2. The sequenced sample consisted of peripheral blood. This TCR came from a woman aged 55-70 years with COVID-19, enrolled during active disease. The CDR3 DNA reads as TGCGCCAGCAGCCTAACATCTAGCGGGGGGGCAGATACGCAGTATTTT. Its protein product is CASSLTSSGGADTQYF.